The 8 T cell receptor beta chains presented below share a single source sample, sequenced in a study of CD8 T cells in Susac syndrome. An amount of RNA that ranged from roughly 0.5 to 1 ug was reverse transcribed with random hexamers. TCRdb called the immunoSEQ multiplex PCR reads again in MiXCR, with one record for every CDR3 protein. The sample holds some 150,000 distinct CDR3 sequences; roughly 95% are singletons and the top ten take approximately 0.15%. The specimen sequenced was CD8+ T cells from PBMCs. Source of these receptors: a human donor with multiple sclerosis.

This clonotype was seen a single time. As DNA, the CDR3 is TGTGCCAGCAGTTTGGGAGGGATACTTGACTATGGCTACACCTTC. This codes for CASSLGGILDYGYTF. V and J are TRBV12-3 or TRBV12-4 and TRBJ1-2; D gene unclear. Trimming stripped 3 bases from V and 3 bases from J, with 14 bases between. The CDR3 is made up of 15 amino acids.

V and J are TRBV2 and TRBJ1-2, with TRBD1 identical over 8 bases. The CDR3 contains 14 residues. From germline, CDR1 is SNHLY and CDR2 FYNNEI. V lost 8 bases and J lost 8; bases outside the gene matches: 13. The CDR3 bases are TGTGCCAGCGGGACAGGCCCTCCCAGGGGCGGCTACACCTTC. This encodes CASGTGPPRGGYTF.

CDR3 amino acids: CASSLNLADTQYF. CDR3 DNA: TGTGCCAGCAGTTTAAATCTCGCAGATACGCAGTATTTT. The rearrangement links TRBV27 to TRBJ2-3; D gene unclear. This CDR3 comprises 13 residues. V gave up 2 bases and J gave up 4 bases, with 7 bases separating them. Looked up from germline, CDR1 is MNHEY and CDR2 is SMNVEV (reference sequence).

The chain has TRBV9 and TRBJ2-7; 8 bases agree with TRBD2. Losses at the gene ends were 2 bases for V and 4 bases for J; bases not matched to a gene: 8. The CDR3 contains 15 residues. Per germline, CDR1 SGDLS and CDR2 YYNGEE. This CDR3 is CASSVAAGVLYEQYF. The CDR3 bases are TGTGCCAGCAGCGTGGCAGCGGGGGTATTGTACGAGCAGTACTTC.

The genes are TRBV15 and TRBJ2-1; tentatively, D is TRBD1 (5 bases). V shed 2 bases and J shed 8 bases, with 7 bases lying between them. The germline V gene has CDR1 LNHNV and CDR2 YYDKDF (reference sequence). CDR3 length equals 12 residues. CDR3 sequence reads: CATSRRGDEQFF. DNA for the CDR3: TGTGCCACCAGCAGAAGGGGCGATGAGCAGTTCTTC.

The rearrangement uses TRBV7-4 and TRBJ2-7, with unresolved D. Germline assignment: CDR1 SGHVT and CDR2 SQSDAQ. The V and J ends lost 0 bases and 3 bases respectively, with 15 bases between them. The CDR3 contains 16 residues. This CDR3 reads CASSLAHQDKHYEQYF. The CDR3 DNA reads as TGTGCCAGCAGCTTAGCGCATCAAGACAAACACTACGAGCAGTACTTC.

This clonotype was observed a few times. The chain employs TRBV13 and TRBJ2-5; D unclear. V was shortened by 5 bases and J by 3 bases, with 10 bases between the two germline ends. Germline V lookup: CDR1 PRHDT, CDR2 FYEKMQ (reference sequence). CDR3 length equals 13 residues. The CDR3 bases are TGTGCCAGCAGCCTCGGACCTGAAGAGACCCAGTACTTC. It yields the protein CASSLGPEETQYF.

The chain combines TRBV20-1 with TRBJ2-7, with TRBD2 matching 9 bases. V dropped 3 bases and J dropped 0; count of bases not matched to a gene: 6. This CDR3 has 15 residues. Germline CDR1 and CDR2: DFQATT and SNEGSKA (reference sequence). The CDR3 reads CSARGLAEYSYEQYF. The CDR3 DNA reads as TGCAGTGCTAGGGGACTAGCTGAATACTCCTACGAGCAGTACTTC.